A selection of T cell receptor beta chains follows, all from one sample in a study of blood T cell repertoires in COVID-19. This table comes from immunoSEQ multiplex PCR, and its TCRdb copy is limited to in-frame clones, with some not included. This sample has about 130,000 clones, with 75% to 90% found just once. The source material was peripheral blood. All receptors come from a human donor in a cohort sampled during active COVID-19. The CDR3 runs from the conserved cysteine through the conserved F or W. D genes are given only for firm matches. Size is omitted from some rows. Given values are once, few, many or a class for expanded clones.

>-|TRBV4-3|TRBJ1-1|-
CASSQFSGTEAFF
TGCGCCAGCAGCCAATTCTCAGGTACTGAAGCTTTCTTT
>-|TRBV2|TRBJ1-2|-
CASTERRTGYTF
TGTGCCAGCACCGAGCGAAGAACTGGCTACACCTTC
>TRBD2|TRBV5-8|TRBJ2-3|once
CASSLLGGLASTDTQYF
TGTGCCAGCAGCTTGTTGGGGGGACTAGCTAGCACAGATACGCAGTATTTT
>TRBD1|TRBV5-4|TRBJ1-1|-
CASSYDTDRSEAFF
TGTGCCAGCAGCTATGATACGGACAGGTCTGAAGCTTTCTTT
>-|TRBV19|TRBJ1-2|-
CASSLLTYYGYTF
TGTGCCAGTAGCCTATTGACTTACTATGGCTACACCTTC
>-|TRBV11-2|TRBJ2-1|-
CASSRDTKTNEQFF
TGTGCCAGCAGCAGGGACACGAAAACCAATGAGCAGTTCTTC
>TRBD2|TRBV24-1|TRBJ2-1|-
CATSDYNLLARPMAEQFF
TGTGCCACCAGTGATTACAATTTACTAGCGCGCCCAATGGCGGAGCAGTTCTTC
>-|TRBV19|TRBJ1-3|-
CASSVPSGASGNTIYF
TGTGCCAGTAGTGTCCCGTCAGGGGCCTCTGGAAACACCATATATTTT
>-|TRBV19|TRBJ2-7|-
CASSITSPPYEQYF
TGTGCCAGTAGTATAACTAGCCCACCCTACGAGCAGTACTTC
>-|TRBV5-1|TRBJ2-1|-
CASSPAGVANEQFF
TGCGCCAGCAGCCCGGCCGGAGTGGCTAATGAGCAGTTCTTC